A single sample is the source of the 10 T cell receptor beta chains below, sequenced in a study of blood T cell repertoires in COVID-19 (dated by TCRdb to the early 2020s). Receptors were amplified or captured by the immunoSEQ multiplex PCR assay. The source is immuneACCESS, and TCRdb retained only in-frame sequences with V and J called. Part of the clones is not carried over; for the studies checked, unresolved V genes explain less than half of this, and the remainder is unexplained. The sample table holds 200,000 to 300,000 clones, of which 81% were seen once. The top ten clones comprise around 7% of the sample. The sample comprised peripheral blood. The receptors were sampled from an elderly woman with COVID-19, enrolled during active disease.

The chain employs TRBV7-2 and TRBJ2-3, with TRBD1 matching over 7 bases. CDR1 is SGHTA, CDR2 FQGNSA, per germline. This CDR3 is 16 amino acids long. V was clipped by 2 bases and J by 4 bases; unmatched bases: 9. The DNA of the CDR3 is TGTGCCAGCAGCTTAAAGGCCTCTACAGGGGCAGATACGCAGTATTTT. Translating gives CASSLKASTGADTQYF.

The chain links TRBV11-2 to TRBJ2-7; D ambiguous. V was clipped by 5 bases and J by 3 bases, with 8 bases between them. Germline V gene data show CDR1 as SGHAT and CDR2 as FQNNGV. This CDR3 is 12 amino acids long. CDR3 sequence: CASSHQRYEQYF. The CDR3 nucleotides read TGTGCCAGCAGCCACCAGCGCTACGAGCAGTACTTC.

The genes are TRBV11-2 and TRBJ2-6; 7 nucleotides match TRBD1. V lost 5 bases to trimming and J lost 2 bases; unmatched junction nucleotides: 3. The length of the CDR3 is 15 residues. Germline loops: CDR1 SGHAT, CDR2 FQNNGV. This CDR3 is CASSPGGPGANVLTF. CDR3 bases: TGTGCCAGCAGCCCAGGGGGACCTGGGGCCAACGTCCTGACTTTC.

The V gene is TRBV4-2, the J gene TRBJ2-1; 11 bases map to TRBD2. V was pared by 1 base and J by 5 bases, with 7 bases of the junction left unmatched. From germline, CDR1 is LGHNA and CDR2 YNFKEQ. The CDR3 sequence is 17 residues long. CDR3 sequence reads: CASSQVASGLADNEQFF. The DNA for the CDR3 is TGTGCCAGCAGCCAAGTGGCCTCGGGACTAGCGGACAATGAGCAGTTCTTC.

Only one count was recorded for this clone. In DNA, the CDR3 is TGTGCCAGCAGCTTTGGGACTAGCGGGGTAGGGGAGACCCAGTACTTC. This gives the protein CASSFGTSGVGETQYF. V gene TRBV5-6 combines with J gene TRBJ2-5; TRBD2 agrees at 13 bases. The CDR3 has 16 amino acids. Germline loops: CDR1 SGHDT, CDR2 YYEEEE. J gave up 5 bases and V 2 bases, and 6 bases lay outside the gene matches.

This clone has only a few counts. The J gene is TRBJ2-1, the V gene TRBV29-1, with 7 positions matching TRBD1. This CDR3 has 13 amino acids. From germline, CDR1 is SQVTM and CDR2 ANQGSEA. The V and J ends lost 8 bases and 8 bases, in that order; junction bases with no gene match: 12. This CDR3 is CSSRDSKEYEQFF. The CDR3 DNA reads TGCAGCTCCCGGGACAGCAAAGAATATGAGCAGTTCTTC.

Here the CDR3 reads CASSVGFPGGEAFF. DNA of the CDR3: TGTGCCAGCAGCGTAGGATTCCCGGGGGGCGAAGCTTTCTTT. This chain joins TRBV11-3 and TRBJ1-1; TRBD1 might be the D (6 bases). Trimming removed 5 bases from V and 8 bases from J, with 18 bases in between. CDR1 and CDR2 (germline): SGHNT, YENEEA. CDR3 length equals 14 residues.

The V gene is TRBV6-5, the J gene TRBJ2-5; D unclear. V was pared by 2 bases and J by 5 bases, with 3 bases between. CDR1 MNHEY and CDR2 SVGAGI come from the germline V gene. This CDR3 is 11 amino acids long. CDR3 nucleotides: TGTGCCAGCAGTTACGCGGAGACCCAGTACTTC. Amino acids: CASSYAETQYF.

The chain combines TRBV7-6 with TRBJ1-5, with 7 bases identical to TRBD1. The ends lost 4 bases at V and 2 bases at J; junction bases unmatched: 8. Germline V gene data show CDR1 as SGHVS and CDR2 as FNYEAQ. The CDR3 consists of 16 residues. The CDR3 sequence: CASSSRYRGGNQPQHF. In nucleotides, the CDR3 is TGTGCCAGCAGCTCACGTTACAGGGGCGGCAATCAGCCCCAGCATTTT. Together with reference TRBV7-6 and TRBJ1-5, the CDR3 gives the full variable domain: GAGVSQSPRYKVTKRGQDVALRCDPISGHVSLYWYRQALGQGPEFLTYFNYEAQQDKSGLPNDRFSAERPEGSISTLTIQRTEQRDSAMYRCASSSRYRGGNQPQHFGDGTRLSIL.

The gene calls are TRBV7-2 and TRBJ2-3; D call uncertain. The germline CDR1 and CDR2 sequences are SGHTA and FQGNSA. The CDR3 contains 15 residues. Trimming left V 1 base short and J 1 base short, with 9 bases between. The CDR3 DNA reads TGTGCCAGCAGCTTAGGAGGATTTGGCACAGATACGCAGTATTTT. This sequence encodes CASSLGGFGTDTQYF.